This T cell receptor beta chain is from a study of blood T cell repertoires in COVID-19. Across the study: Sites in the United States, Italy and Spain provided acute and convalescent COVID-19 samples. T cells, B-cell-depleted T cells, or PBMCs provided the cDNA or gDNA that served as material.

V dropped 4 bases and J dropped 5; count of bases not matched to a gene: 8. This CDR3 comprises 15 residues. CDR1 is SGHVS and CDR2 is FQNEAQ in the germline V gene. Sequenced by immunoSEQ multiplex PCR; TCRdb stores in-frame clones only, minus some. Here the sample spans fewer than 60,000 clones, roughly 83% being singletons. Recruited during active infection, patients (from Seattle) were subsequently followed longitudinally. This rearrangement joins TRBV7-8 to TRBJ1-2; 9 nucleotides match TRBD1. The sample taken for sequencing was peripheral blood. The sequence was obtained from a man aged 30 to 45 with COVID-19, enrolled during active disease. DNA for the CDR3: TGTGCCAGCAGCTCGCGGACAGGGGAGGGATATGGCTACACCTTC. Amino acids: CASSSRTGEGYGYTF.